One sample yielded the 30 T cell receptor beta chains listed below, sequenced in a study of early T cells in non-severe SARS-CoV-2 infection. TCRdb fed the 5' RACE reads into MiXCR, producing one record per CDR3 protein. This sample has 26,000 or so distinct CDR3 sequences; 3.5% to 5.5% occur once, and the top ten carry under 6%. This specimen was whole blood, taken at baseline. Every receptor here comes from an adult who was a healthcare worker with PCR-confirmed SARS-CoV-2 infection or an uninfected control (not recorded which).

This clonotype was found many times. This chain connects TRBV20-1 to TRBJ2-3; 16 bases line up with TRBD2. CDR1 and CDR2 (germline): DFQATT, SNEGSKA (reference sequence). This CDR3 has 17 amino acids. CDR3 coding DNA: TGCAGCGCCGAGGGACTAGCGGGAGGGTCTCGCACAGATACGCAGTATTTT. Translating gives CSAEGLAGGSRTDTQYF.

In this sample, this clonotype turned up many times. This chain links TRBV7-6 with TRBJ2-1; D unresolved. The CDR3 is 14 amino acids. V was shortened by 0 bases and J by 9 bases, with 12 bases between the two germline ends. CDR1 and CDR2 from the germline V gene are SGHVS and FNYEAQ. In DNA, the CDR3 is TGTGCCAGCAGCTTAGCGGCAGGAACGGTTGAGCAGTTCTTC. Encoded protein: CASSLAAGTVEQFF.

This clonotype was counted ten times or more. The chain uses TRBV28 and TRBJ1-5; 8 nucleotides agree with TRBD1. V lost 6 bases and J lost 2; bases outside the gene matches: 6. The CDR3 totals 15 residues. The germline V gene encodes CDR1 MDHEN and CDR2 SYDVKM. The CDR3 coding sequence is TGTGCCAGCAGACCAGACAGGGGCGGCAATCAGCCCCAGCATTTT. Amino acid sequence: CASRPDRGGNQPQHF.

This clonotype is large within its sample. This chain links TRBV7-2 with TRBJ1-5; TRBD1 matches 10 bases. Germline CDR1 and CDR2: SGHTA and FQGNSA. V shed 1 base, J shed 5 bases, and the junction held 5 bases outside the gene matches. The CDR3 runs to 16 residues. The CDR3 here is CASSLVVTGGYQPQHF. The CDR3 bases are TGTGCCAGCAGCTTAGTGGTGACAGGGGGCTATCAGCCCCAGCATTTT.

There are many counts of this clonotype. The germline gene is not matched at one end of the junction; a read error may be the cause. The CDR3, as DNA: TGTGCTAGCAGCCAAGCAGAGACCCAGTACTTC. Its translation: CASSQAETQYF. This chain uses TRBV7-7 with TRBJ2-5; D call uncertain. Germline V lookup: CDR1 SSHAT, CDR2 FNYEAQ (reference sequence). This CDR3 is built from 11 residues.

This clonotype has a count of ten or more. The genes are TRBV29-1 and TRBJ1-2, with TRBD1 matching 8 bases. CDR1 and CDR2 from the germline V gene are SQVTM and ANQGSEA. With V trimmed by 5 bases and J by 3 bases, 5 bases remained unmatched. The length of the CDR3 is 13 residues. The DNA for the CDR3 is TGCAGCGTTCGGACAGGGATAGACTATGGCTACACCTTC. It codes for CSVRTGIDYGYTF.

This clonotype was recorded at least ten times. The V and J genes are TRBV12-5 and TRBJ2-1, with 9 nucleotides matching TRBD2. Trimming removed 0 bases from V and 9 bases from J; junction bases left unmatched: 9. The germline V gene encodes CDR1 LGHNT and CDR2 FRNRAP. CDR3 length: 16 residues. This chain's CDR3 is CASGLVVSGRGAEQFF. The CDR3 bases are TGTGCTAGTGGTTTGGTGGTTAGCGGGAGAGGTGCTGAGCAGTTCTTC.

In this sample, this clonotype turned up many times. This chain connects TRBV28 to TRBJ2-7; no firm D call. The CDR3 is made up of 15 amino acids. V gave up 2 bases and J gave up 4 bases, with 15 bases separating them. Germline V CDR1 and CDR2: MDHEN, SYDVKM. Written as DNA, the CDR3 is TGTGCCAGCAGTTTACCCCTACCCGGAGAGTACGAGCAGTACTTC. Translated, it gives CASSLPLPGEYEQYF.

This clonotype was recorded many times. The rearrangement links TRBV29-1 to TRBJ1-5; tentatively, D is TRBD1 (5 bases). Germline V CDR1 and CDR2: SQVTM, ANQGSEA. This CDR3 has 14 residues. V was pared by 7 bases and J by 9 bases, with 22 bases between. DNA of the CDR3: TGCAGCGGGGGCCGGGCCGATAAGTTGGGGCCCCAGCATTTT. Translating it yields CSGGRADKLGPQHF.

This clonotype was seen at least ten times. This chain uses TRBV27 with TRBJ1-6; 7 nucleotides agree with TRBD1. Unmatched junction bases numbered 2, after V lost 3 bases and J lost 0 bases. The CDR3 loop spans 16 amino acids. Germline V CDR1 and CDR2: MNHEY, SMNVEV (reference sequence). The CDR3 region is CASSLTGFSYNSPLHF. In nucleotides, the CDR3 is TGTGCCAGCAGTTTGACAGGGTTCTCCTATAATTCACCCCTCCACTTT.

This clonotype occurred many times. The rearrangement links TRBV27 to TRBJ1-4, with D perhaps matching TRBD1 (5 bases). The V end was cut by 2 bases, the J end by 2 bases, with 9 bases between. Germline CDR1 MNHEY, CDR2 SMNVEV (reference sequence). This CDR3 contains 15 residues. CDR3 in DNA: TGTGCCAGCAGTTTAGGGGGAGCGACTAATGAAAAACTGTTTTTT. Its translation: CASSLGGATNEKLFF.

This clonotype was detected ten times or more. The chain carries TRBV5-6 and TRBJ2-7; 14 bases are a match to TRBD2. The V segment lost 4 bases and the J segment 2 bases; nucleotides outside the gene matches: 2. Germline V lookup: CDR1 SGHDT, CDR2 YYEEEE. The CDR3 is 15 residues long. This CDR3 reads CASSRLAGGTYEQYF. The CDR3 DNA sequence: TGTGCCAGCAGCCGACTAGCGGGAGGGACCTACGAGCAGTACTTC.

This clonotype was recorded many times. The chain employs TRBV19 and TRBJ2-2; 10 bases are shared with TRBD1. Trimming took 6 bases from V and 13 from J; bases not matched to a gene: 11. This CDR3 contains 14 residues. Germline assignment: CDR1 LNHDA and CDR2 SQIVND (reference sequence). CDR3 DNA: TGTGCCAGTAGGAAGACAGGGGGCGCGAACCCGCTGTTTTTT. The encoded protein is CASRKTGGANPLFF.

In this sample, this clonotype turned up many times. V is TRBV29-1 and J is TRBJ2-5; 10 bases match TRBD2. CDR3 length equals 16 residues. J gave up 1 base and V 3 bases, and 8 bases lay outside the gene matches. Germline V gives CDR1 SQVTM, CDR2 ANQGSEA. CDR3 protein: CSVEVPAGGLQETQYF. DNA for the CDR3: TGCAGCGTTGAGGTCCCAGCGGGGGGGCTCCAAGAGACCCAGTACTTC.

This clonotype occurred many times. The chain uses TRBV12-3 or TRBV12-4 and TRBJ1-6; 9 bases are a match to TRBD1. Losses at the gene ends were 3 bases for V and 9 bases for J; bases not matched to a gene: 3. The CDR3 has 14 amino acids. The CDR3 reads CASSLGQGFSPLHF. Here the CDR3 DNA reads TGTGCCAGCAGTTTGGGACAGGGATTTTCACCCCTCCACTTT.

This clonotype was seen ten or more times. J is TRBJ2-7 and V is TRBV5-6, with 10 bases lining up with TRBD1. The ends lost 5 bases at V and 4 bases at J; junction bases unmatched: 9. The germline gives CDR1 SGHDT, CDR2 YYEEEE. The CDR3 covers 15 residues. The CDR3 loop reads CASSFTGTGEYEQYF. The CDR3 DNA sequence: TGTGCCAGCAGTTTTACCGGGACAGGGGAGTACGAGCAGTACTTC.

This clonotype was observed many times. V usage is TRBV18 and J usage is TRBJ2-3; D perhaps matches TRBD1 (6 bases). Germline V lookup: CDR1 KGHSH, CDR2 LQKENI. V was clipped by 0 bases and J by 1 base, with 11 bases between them. CDR3 length: 16 residues. In DNA, the CDR3 is TGTGCCAGCTCACCACCGGGCAGGGGTGGCACAGATACGCAGTATTTT. Residues: CASSPPGRGGTDTQYF.

This clonotype was seen repeatedly, ten times or more. The CDR3 sequence is CASSLGTTSGGTDTQYF. The CDR3 nucleotides are TGCGCCAGCAGCTTGGGCACCACTAGCGGAGGCACAGATACGCAGTATTTT. V is TRBV5-1 and J is TRBJ2-3; 8 nucleotides match TRBD2. V lost 0 bases to trimming and J lost 1 base; unmatched junction nucleotides: 7. CDR3 length equals 17 residues. Germline-derived CDR1 and CDR2 are SGHRS and YFSETQ.

This clonotype counts as medium-sized (0.01 to 0.1%). The gene calls are TRBV4-3 and TRBJ2-7, with D hard to call. V shed 0 bases and J shed 3 bases, with 12 bases lying between them. CDR3 length: 15 residues. CDR1 LGHNA and CDR2 YSLEER come from the germline V gene. The CDR3 spells CASSQESSNNYEQYF. CDR3 DNA: TGCGCCAGCAGCCAAGAGAGCTCTAACAACTACGAGCAGTACTTC.

This clonotype was picked up many times. This chain uses TRBV15 with TRBJ2-3; D unclear. CDR1 is LNHNV and CDR2 is YYDKDF in the germline V gene (reference sequence). Trimming pared 5 bases from V and 2 bases from J, leaving 11 bases between. This CDR3 is 14 amino acids long. CDR3: CATSHPATTDTQYF. The CDR3 DNA reads TGTGCCACCAGCCACCCCGCAACCACAGATACGCAGTATTTT.

This clonotype was observed many times. The chain uses TRBV3-1 and TRBJ1-2; perhaps TRBD1 as D (6 bases). Germline V lookup: CDR1 LGHDT, CDR2 YNNKEL (reference sequence). The CDR3 is 14 amino acids. The germline V and J ends were trimmed by 4 bases and 4 bases, with 13 bases remaining between them. The DNA of the CDR3 is TGTGCCAGCAGCCCTCCCACAGGGATCTATGGCTACACCTTC. Its protein product is CASSPPTGIYGYTF.

This clonotype was found many times. This chain uses TRBV7-8 with TRBJ2-7; 9 nucleotides line up with TRBD1. This CDR3 has 14 residues. Trimming took 3 bases from V and 9 from J; bases not matched to a gene: 9. Per the germline V gene, CDR1 is SGHVS and CDR2 is FQNEAQ. CDR3 nucleotides: TGTGCCAGCAGCTTGGAGGGGACAGGGAAGAGGCAGTACTTC. Its translation is CASSLEGTGKRQYF.

This clonotype was counted many times. The chain employs TRBV7-6 and TRBJ1-6; weak D call: TRBD1 (6 bases). This CDR3 spans 15 amino acids. Germline V gives CDR1 SGHVS, CDR2 FNYEAQ. Trimming took off 1 base at V and 4 bases at J, with 8 bases between the two ends. CDR3 residues: CASSLEGGYNSPLHF. The CDR3 coding sequence is TGTGCCAGCAGCTTAGAAGGGGGATATAATTCACCCCTCCACTTT.

This clonotype appeared many times. The CDR3 sequence: CASSYQRDGSWDEQFF. DNA of the CDR3: TGTGCCAGCAGCTACCAGCGGGATGGATCTTGGGATGAGCAGTTCTTC. V and J are TRBV7-6 and TRBJ2-1; 7 positions agree with TRBD2. V gave up 4 bases and J gave up 8 bases; unmatched junction bases: 14. CDR1 is SGHVS and CDR2 is FNYEAQ in the germline V gene. CDR3 length equals 16 residues.

At least ten counts were recorded for this clonotype. The chain combines TRBV9 with TRBJ1-5; maybe TRBD1 (5 bases). Germline V gene sequence: CDR1 SGDLS, CDR2 YYNGEE. The V gene lost 0 bases and the J gene lost 3 bases, with 7 bases spanning the gap. This CDR3 comprises 14 residues. The CDR3 loop reads CASSVGGDNQPQHF. CDR3 DNA sequence: TGTGCCAGCAGCGTAGGGGGCGACAATCAGCCCCAGCATTTT.

This clonotype was seen ten or more times. This chain connects TRBV5-1 to TRBJ2-7; D is perhaps TRBD2 (6 bases). In germline, CDR1 is SGHRS, CDR2 YFSETQ. V lost 4 bases to trimming and J lost 2 bases, with 16 bases between them. The CDR3 runs to 15 residues. CDR3 sequence: CASSVAGTAAYEQYF. In nucleotides, the CDR3 is TGCGCCAGCAGCGTCGCAGGGACTGCCGCCTACGAGCAGTACTTC.

This chain links TRBV5-8 with TRBJ2-1, with 8 bases fitting TRBD2. The junction had 8 bases not matched to a gene; V was cut back by 1 base and J by 8 bases. This CDR3 comprises 15 residues. Germline CDR1 and CDR2: SGHTS and YDEGEE. The CDR3 reads CASSLTGTRLHEQFF. The CDR3 DNA reads TGTGCCAGCAGCTTGACCGGGACTAGATTGCATGAGCAGTTCTTC.

This clonotype was recorded at least ten times. V is TRBV12-3 or TRBV12-4 and J is TRBJ2-3; 8 bases fit TRBD1. The length of the CDR3 is 14 residues. The V segment lost 3 bases and the J segment 5 bases; nucleotides outside the gene matches: 4. The CDR3 loop reads CASSLDRVGDTQYF. CDR3 DNA sequence: TGTGCCAGCAGTTTGGACAGGGTCGGAGATACGCAGTATTTT.

This clonotype was seen ten or more times. The chain carries TRBV11-1 and TRBJ1-6, with TRBD1 matching 7 bases. Germline CDR1 reads SGHAT; CDR2 reads FQDESV (reference sequence). V trimming: 4 bases; J trimming: 6 bases; junction bases outside the gene matches: 3. The length of the CDR3 is 14 residues. Here the CDR3 DNA reads TGTGCCAGCAGCTCGACAGGGACTAATTCACCCCTCCACTTT. Its translation: CASSSTGTNSPLHF.

This clonotype has at least ten counts. The genes are TRBV7-8 and TRBJ2-1, with a possible D match to TRBD2 (5 bases). Germline V gene sequence: CDR1 SGHVS, CDR2 FQNEAQ. CDR3 length: 16 residues. V was cut by 1 base and J by 7 bases, with 17 bases left in between. As DNA, the CDR3 is TGTGCCAGCAGCTTAGTGAGCCTCCTCGGGGAGAATGAGCAGTTCTTC. Encoded protein: CASSLVSLLGENEQFF.